Below are 27 T cell receptor beta chains sequenced from a single sample in a study of T cells in Graves' hyperthyroidism and ophthalmopathy. Amplification of TCR beta CDR3 regions was performed using RNA transcripts as template. TCR CDR3 regions were first amplified by RT-PCR with HTBI primers. TCRdb recomputed calls from the multiplex PCR reads with MiXCR, one row per CDR3 protein. The sample holds a few hundred thousand distinct CDR3 sequences, around a sixth seen once. The sequencing sample was made of blood. The source is a woman in her forties or fifties with Graves' hyperthyroidism.

This clonotype was observed at least ten times. The CDR3 loop is CASSRGEGNTEAFF. Here the CDR3 DNA reads TGTGCCAGCAGCCGAGGTGAGGGGAACACTGAAGCTTTCTTT. The chain employs TRBV11-2 and TRBJ1-1, with unresolved D. This CDR3 has 14 residues. Looked up from germline, CDR1 is SGHAT and CDR2 is FQNNGV. The germline V and J ends were trimmed by 5 bases and 1 base, with 11 bases remaining between them. Based on the CDR3 plus reference TRBV11-2 and TRBJ1-1, the full variable domain is EAGVAQSPRYKIIEKRQSVAFWCNPISGHATLYWYQQILGQGPKLLIQFQNNGVVDDSQLPKDRFSAERLKGVDSTLKIQPAKLEDSAVYLCASSRGEGNTEAFFGQGTRLTVV.

This clonotype showed up many times. The rearrangement uses TRBV7-8 and TRBJ2-7; D possibly matches TRBD1 or TRBD2 (5 bases each). Trimming pared 6 bases from V and 2 bases from J, leaving 14 bases between. The CDR3 extends over 14 amino acids. Looked up from germline, CDR1 is SGHVS and CDR2 is FQNEAQ. In nucleotides, the CDR3 is TGTGCCAGCAGATCGGGGACCAGTCCCTACGAGCAGTACTTC. Encoded protein: CASRSGTSPYEQYF.

Many counts were recorded for this clonotype. CDR3 nucleotide sequence: TGTGCCAGCAGTTCCAGGGAAACTTCCTACAATGAGCAGTTCTTC. Translated: CASSSRETSYNEQFF. This rearrangement joins TRBV27 to TRBJ2-1; D is possibly TRBD1 (5 bases). The CDR3 covers 15 residues. The germline V gene has CDR1 MNHEY and CDR2 SMNVEV (reference sequence). Trimming cost V 4 bases and J 1 base, with 11 bases left between them.

This clonotype has at least ten counts. The chain is built from TRBV2 and TRBJ2-5, with D tentatively TRBD2 (5 bases). The CDR3 spans 13 residues. Trimming stripped 6 bases from V and 4 bases from J, with 12 bases between. Germline V gives CDR1 SNHLY, CDR2 FYNNEI. The DNA for the CDR3 is TGTGCCAGCAGCCGGGAAAGGAGAGAGACCCAGTACTTC. Protein: CASSRERRETQYF. Full variable domain (outside the CDR3, taken from reference TRBV2 and TRBJ2-5): EPEVTQTPSHQVTQMGQEVILRCVPISNHLYFYWYRQILGQKVEFLVSFYNNEISEKSEIFDDQFSVERPDGSNFTLKIRSTKLEDSAMYFCASSRERRETQYFGPGTRLLVL.

The chain carries TRBV2 and TRBJ2-1; TRBD2 aligns across 9 bases. CDR3 length: 14 amino acids. J gave up 2 bases and V 8 bases, and 4 bases lay outside the gene matches. Germline V gene sequence: CDR1 SNHLY, CDR2 FYNNEI. CDR3 coding DNA: TGTGCCAGCCTTACTAGCGGGCCCTACAATGAGCAGTTCTTC. Translated, it gives CASLTSGPYNEQFF.

In its sample, this clonotype was seen many times. CDR3: CASRSTSGQETQYF. The CDR3 DNA reads as TGTGCCAGCAGGTCGACTAGCGGACAAGAGACCCAGTACTTC. The rearrangement uses TRBV2 and TRBJ2-5; 9 bases fit TRBD2. There are 14 residues in the CDR3. Germline V CDR1 and CDR2: SNHLY, FYNNEI. J lost 2 bases, V lost 6 bases, and 4 bases had no gene match.

This clonotype appeared many times. This chain connects TRBV28 to TRBJ2-5; D is tentatively TRBD1 or TRBD2 (5 bases each). Germline CDR1 is MDHEN and CDR2 is SYDVKM. The CDR3 has 14 amino acids. Trimming pared 7 bases from V and 2 bases from J, leaving 14 bases between. CDR3 sequence (DNA): TGTGCCAGCAATGAGGGGCCTGGGCAAGAGACCCAGTACTTC. Translation gives CASNEGPGQETQYF.

For this clonotype: The germline gene is not matched at one end of the junction; a read error may be the cause. The chain joins TRBV6-1 to TRBJ1-2; 9 bases match TRBD1. Per the germline V gene, CDR1 is MNHNS and CDR2 is SASEGT. This CDR3 has 16 amino acids. The CDR3 spells CAGSLLRTGDEYGYTF. In nucleotides, the CDR3 is TGTGCCGGCAGTCTCCTCCGGACAGGGGATGAATATGGCTACACCTTC.

This clonotype was counted only a few times. The rearrangement joins TRBV5-5 to TRBJ2-2; D remains unclear. V shed 2 bases and J shed 1 base, with 9 bases lying between them. This CDR3 region has 15 residues. CDR1 is SGHKS and CDR2 is YYEKEE in the germline V gene (reference sequence). Here the CDR3 reads CASSFIVGNTGELFF. For the CDR3, the DNA is TGTGCCAGCAGCTTTATAGTGGGGAACACCGGGGAGCTGTTTTTT. The full variable domain, rest sourced from reference TRBV5-5 and TRBJ2-2, is DAGVTQSPTHLIKTRGQQVTLRCSPISGHKSVSWYQQVLGQGPQFIFQYYEKEERGRGNFPDRFSARQFPNYSSELNVNALLLGDSALYLCASSFIVGNTGELFFGEGSRLTVL.

This clonotype was recorded many times. CDR3 loop: CSATTNRDRDEKLFF. CDR3 bases: TGCAGTGCCACAACAAACCGGGACAGGGACGAAAAACTGTTTTTT. The V and J genes are TRBV20-1 and TRBJ1-4; 9 positions agree with TRBD1. CDR1 and CDR2 (germline): DFQATT, SNEGSKA (reference sequence). CDR3 size: 15 residues. Trimming cost V 6 bases and J 8 bases; bases outside gene matches: 13.

This clonotype was counted a few times. V usage is TRBV4-1 and J usage is TRBJ1-1, with D uncertain. CDR3 size: 16 residues. V was clipped by 0 bases and J by 0 bases, with 11 bases between them. The V gene's germline CDR1 is MGHRA and CDR2 YSYEKL. CDR3 in DNA: TGCGCCAGCAGCCAAGACCCCGCCCAGGTGAACACTGAAGCTTTCTTT. Translated, it gives CASSQDPAQVNTEAFF.

The genes are TRBV13 and TRBJ2-1; D may correspond to TRBD1 or TRBD2 (5 bases each). The CDR3 runs to 17 residues. V lost 5 bases, J lost 5 bases, and 22 bases lay in between. Germline V gene sequence: CDR1 PRHDT, CDR2 FYEKMQ (reference sequence). The CDR3 region is CASSTRGSFLRDNEQFF. CDR3 sequence (DNA): TGTGCCAGCAGCACGCGAGGGTCCTTCCTCAGGGACAATGAGCAGTTCTTC.

This clonotype was counted many times. The chain has TRBV6-2 or TRBV6-3 and TRBJ1-1; D perhaps matches TRBD1 (5 bases). Trimming cost V 0 bases and J 5 bases, with 13 bases left between them. Germline values: CDR1 MNHEY, CDR2 SVGEGT. The CDR3 has 15 amino acids. The CDR3 sequence is CASSYSKGRRTEAFF. CDR3 DNA sequence: TGTGCCAGCAGTTACTCGAAGGGGAGGAGAACTGAAGCTTTCTTT.

The chain's CDR3 is CSARQRGYYGYTF. The DNA for the CDR3 is TGCAGTGCTAGACAGAGGGGCTACTATGGCTACACCTTC. The chain combines TRBV20-1 with TRBJ1-2; D is possibly TRBD1 (5 bases). The CDR3 runs 13 residues. Trimming cost V 2 bases and J 3 bases, with 10 bases left between them. Per the germline V gene, CDR1 is DFQATT and CDR2 is SNEGSKA (reference sequence).

The chain uses TRBV10-3 and TRBJ1-5, with a weak D call TRBD1 (5 bases). CDR3 size: 13 residues. V lost 10 bases to trimming and J lost 0 bases, with 10 bases between them. Per the germline V gene, CDR1 is ENHRY and CDR2 is SYGVKD. CDR3 in amino acids: CATGGDSNQPQHF. Written as DNA, the CDR3 is TGTGCCACGGGGGGGGATAGCAATCAGCCCCAGCATTTT.

The rearrangement joins TRBV10-2 to TRBJ1-1; 7 bases are a match to TRBD1. V was pared by 5 bases and J by 14 bases, with 17 bases of the junction left unmatched. Germline-derived CDR1 and CDR2 are WSHSY and SAAADI. This CDR3 contains 14 residues. DNA of the CDR3: TGCGCCAGCAGTAAGACAGGGAATCCCCAAGAGACCTTCTTT. It encodes CASSKTGNPQETFF.

This clonotype was detected only a few times. The V call is TRBV11-2, the J call TRBJ2-1, with D possibly TRBD2 on 6 matching bases. Looked up from germline, CDR1 is SGHAT and CDR2 is FQNNGV. CDR3 length: 16 residues. V was pared by 5 bases and J by 0 bases, with 14 bases between. CDR3 protein: CASSPGGPSSYNEQFF. DNA for the CDR3: TGTGCCAGCAGCCCCGGAGGGCCAAGCTCCTACAATGAGCAGTTCTTC. Combining the CDR3 with reference TRBV11-2 and TRBJ2-1 gives the whole variable domain EAGVAQSPRYKIIEKRQSVAFWCNPISGHATLYWYQQILGQGPKLLIQFQNNGVVDDSQLPKDRFSAERLKGVDSTLKIQPAKLEDSAVYLCASSPGGPSSYNEQFFGPGTRLTVL.

The gene calls are TRBV27 and TRBJ2-7; D remains unclear. Germline lookup yields CDR1 MNHEY and CDR2 SMNVEV (reference sequence). This CDR3 is 13 amino acids long. The germline V and J ends were trimmed by 2 bases and 2 bases, with 7 bases remaining between them. In DNA, the CDR3 is TGTGCCAGCAGTTTAGACGGAGCCTACGAGCAGTACGTC. Translating gives CASSLDGAYEQYV.

This clonotype occurred a few times. The chain is built from TRBV3-1 and TRBJ2-5, with 13 positions matching TRBD2. The CDR3 runs 18 residues. V lost 1 base to trimming and J lost 2 bases; unmatched junction nucleotides: 7. Germline values: CDR1 LGHDT, CDR2 YNNKEL (reference sequence). CDR3 region: CASSQVLAGGPEQETQYF. CDR3 in DNA: TGTGCCAGCAGCCAAGTACTAGCGGGGGGGCCGGAGCAAGAGACCCAGTACTTC.

This clonotype was picked up many times. This chain links TRBV5-1 with TRBJ2-5; the D is unclear. Trimming cost V 0 bases and J 1 base, with 4 bases left between them. Germline CDR1 is SGHRS and CDR2 is YFSETQ. The CDR3 consists of 13 residues. The CDR3 nucleotides read TGCGCCAGCAGCTTGGGGGGCCAAGAGACCCAGTACTTC. Translation gives CASSLGGQETQYF.

The chain joins TRBV20-1 to TRBJ1-6, with a possible D match to TRBD1 (6 bases). CDR1 and CDR2 (germline): DFQATT, SNEGSKA (reference sequence). This CDR3 is built from 14 residues. V was pared by 5 bases and J by 5 bases, with 13 bases between. CDR3 DNA: TGCAGTGCTCTAACACAGGGCAATAATTCACCCCTCCACTTT. As protein: CSALTQGNNSPLHF.

V gene TRBV11-3 combines with J gene TRBJ2-3; D ambiguous. V gave up 2 bases and J gave up 2 bases, with 11 bases separating them. There are 15 residues in the CDR3. Germline CDR1 reads SGHNT; CDR2 reads YENEEA. CDR3 sequence: CASSLTQSPTDTQYF. The CDR3 nucleotides are TGTGCCAGCAGCTTAACACAGAGCCCCACAGATACGCAGTATTTT.

This clonotype came up many times. The genes are TRBV20-1 and TRBJ2-7; the D is unclear. V lost 3 bases to trimming and J lost 7 bases, with 13 bases between them. Germline assignment: CDR1 DFQATT and CDR2 SNEGSKA (reference sequence). The CDR3 runs to 12 residues. The CDR3 nucleotides are TGCAGTGCTAGTTTCAGGTTTGGAGAGCAGTACTTC. Translating it yields CSASFRFGEQYF.

As concerns this clonotype: A much bigger clone sits one base away, suggesting this may be a read error. J is TRBJ2-3 and V is TRBV3-1; TRBD2 matches 9 bases. Germline-derived CDR1 and CDR2 are LGHDT and YNNKEL (reference sequence). Trimming at V came to 0 bases and at J to 4 bases, leaving 5 bases not matched to a gene. CDR3 length: 16 amino acids. CDR3 bases: TGTGCCAGCAGCCAAGACCCCCGGACTAGCGCAGATACGCAGTATTTT. Residues: CASSQDPRTSADTQYF.

This clonotype was counted many times. V usage is TRBV6-2 or TRBV6-3 and J usage is TRBJ2-3; D is unresolved. Germline-derived CDR1 and CDR2 are MNHEY and SVGEGT. Trimming removed 3 bases at V and 7 bases at J, with 11 bases between. This CDR3 has 13 residues. CDR3 bases: TGTGCCAGCAGTTATTATGGTCCAAATACGCAGTATTTT. This gives the protein CASSYYGPNTQYF.

The sample holds many counts of this clonotype. V is TRBV7-2 and J is TRBJ2-7; no clear D. Germline CDR1 reads SGHTA; CDR2 reads FQGNSA. V was shortened by 0 bases and J by 2 bases, with 5 bases between the two germline ends. This CDR3 has 13 amino acids. Here the CDR3 reads CASSLAVTYEQYF. DNA of the CDR3: TGTGCCAGCAGCTTAGCGGTCACCTACGAGCAGTACTTC.

The chain joins TRBV7-3 to TRBJ2-3; unclear D gene. The length of the CDR3 is 14 residues. Between the trimmed V and J ends, which lost 5 bases and 4 bases, there was a span of 13 bases. CDR1 and CDR2 (germline): SGHTA, FQGTGA. Written as DNA, the CDR3 is TGTGCCAGCAGCCCTCAGGTCGCGGCAGATACGCAGTATTTT. Amino acid sequence: CASSPQVAADTQYF.